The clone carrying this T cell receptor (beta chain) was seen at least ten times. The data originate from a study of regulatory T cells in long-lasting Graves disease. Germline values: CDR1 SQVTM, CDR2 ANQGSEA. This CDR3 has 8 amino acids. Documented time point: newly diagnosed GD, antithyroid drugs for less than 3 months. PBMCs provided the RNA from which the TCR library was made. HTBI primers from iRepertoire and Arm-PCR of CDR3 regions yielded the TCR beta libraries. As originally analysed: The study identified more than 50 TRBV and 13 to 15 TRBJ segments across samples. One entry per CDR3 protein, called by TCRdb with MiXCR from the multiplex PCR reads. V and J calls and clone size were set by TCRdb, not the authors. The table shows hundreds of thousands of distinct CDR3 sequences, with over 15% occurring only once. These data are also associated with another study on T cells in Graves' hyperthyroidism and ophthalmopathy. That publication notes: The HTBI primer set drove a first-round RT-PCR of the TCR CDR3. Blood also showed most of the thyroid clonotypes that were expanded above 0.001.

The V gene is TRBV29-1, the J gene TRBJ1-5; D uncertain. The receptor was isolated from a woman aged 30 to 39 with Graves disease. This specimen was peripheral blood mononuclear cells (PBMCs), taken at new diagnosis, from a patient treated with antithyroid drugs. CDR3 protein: CPSEPQHF. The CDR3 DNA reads TGCCCTTCGGAGCCCCAGCATTTT. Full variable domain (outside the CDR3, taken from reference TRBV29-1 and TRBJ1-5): SAVISQKPSRDICQRGTSLTIQCQVDSQVTMMFWYRQQPGQSLTLIATANQGSEATYESGFVIDKFPISRPNLTFSTLTVSNMSPEDSSIYLCPSEPQHFGDGTRLSIL.